Listed here are 17 T cell receptor beta chains from one sample, sequenced in a study of blood T cell repertoires in COVID-19. The repertoire was sequenced with immunoSEQ multiplex PCR; TCRdb's copy has only in-frame clones and lacks some. This sample yields some 160,000 clones, of which roughly 93% are seen a single time; around 4.8% belongs to the top ten. The sample consisted of peripheral blood. Receptors originate from a man aged 18-30 years with COVID-19, enrolled during active disease.

This clone is a singleton in its sample. This chain connects TRBV7-9 to TRBJ2-1; no clear D. The CDR3 is made up of 13 amino acids. Germline V lookup: CDR1 SEHNR, CDR2 FQNEAQ (reference sequence). Trimming left V 10 bases short and J 2 bases short, with 12 bases between. The CDR3 DNA sequence: TGTGCCAAGGCTGCTAGTGCCTACAATGAGCAGTTCTTC. Protein sequence: CAKAASAYNEQFF. The variable domain in full, with the rest retrieved from reference TRBV7-9 and TRBJ2-1, is DTGVSQNPRHKITKRGQNVTFRCDPISEHNRLYWYRQTLGQGPEFLTYFQNEAQLEKSRLLSDRFSAERPKGSFSTLEIQRTEQGDSAMYLCAKAASAYNEQFFGPGTRLTVL.

The chain couples TRBV6-2 or TRBV6-3 to TRBJ2-1, with TRBD2 matching over 11 bases. The V gene's germline CDR1 is MNHEY and CDR2 SVGEGT. V dropped 6 bases and J dropped 5; count of bases not matched to a gene: 9. CDR3 length equals 16 residues. The CDR3 nucleotides are TGTGCCAGCAGCCTATCACTAGCGGGAGATCACAATGAGCAGTTCTTC. This translates into CASSLSLAGDHNEQFF.

This sequence joins TRBV6-6 and TRBJ2-1; 9 bases map to TRBD2. This CDR3 spans 18 amino acids. Per germline, CDR1 MNHNY and CDR2 SVGAGI (reference sequence). With 5 bases clipped from V and 1 base from J, the junction kept 12 bases outside the gene matches. DNA of the CDR3: TGTGCCAGCAGTCAGGGAACGACTAGCGGAAGTTCCTACAATGAGCAGTTCTTC. Its translation is CASSQGTTSGSSYNEQFF.

The chain recombines TRBV27 with TRBJ1-1; tentatively, D is TRBD1 (5 bases). Germline CDR1 is MNHEY and CDR2 is SMNVEV (reference sequence). The CDR3 is 15 residues long. V lost 3 bases and J 1 base, leaving 12 bases between the germline ends. The CDR3 loop is CASSLGPTTNTEAFF. The CDR3 region has the DNA TGTGCCAGCAGTTTGGGGCCCACGACGAACACTGAAGCTTTCTTT.

This chain uses TRBV2 with TRBJ2-1, with TRBD2 identical over 8 bases. The trim removed 6 bases at V and 4 bases at J, leaving 8 bases unmatched. CDR1 and CDR2 (germline): SNHLY, FYNNEI. The CDR3 runs to 15 residues. This CDR3 is CASRDTSGHYNEQFF. The CDR3 DNA reads TGTGCCAGCAGAGACACTAGCGGCCATTACAATGAGCAGTTCTTC. The full variable domain, rest sourced from reference TRBV2 and TRBJ2-1, is EPEVTQTPSHQVTQMGQEVILRCVPISNHLYFYWYRQILGQKVEFLVSFYNNEISEKSEIFDDQFSVERPDGSNFTLKIRSTKLEDSAMYFCASRDTSGHYNEQFFGPGTRLTVL.

The rearrangement links TRBV4-1 to TRBJ2-1, with unresolved D. The CDR3 length is 15 residues. Trimming stripped 5 bases from V and 1 base from J, with 12 bases between. The V gene's germline CDR1 is MGHRA and CDR2 YSYEKL. CDR3 in amino acids: CASSLLSGSYNEQFF. The CDR3 bases are TGCGCCAGCAGCTTGTTGTCGGGTTCCTACAATGAGCAGTTCTTC.

The chain uses TRBV5-1 and TRBJ1-1; TRBD1 agrees at 9 bases. Germline CDR1 SGHRS, CDR2 YFSETQ. This CDR3 region has 17 residues. The V gene end was trimmed by 0 bases and the J gene end by 5 bases; junction bases not matched to a gene: 11. The CDR3 DNA reads TGCGCCAGCAGCTTGGGGTGGACAGGGGTGGTAGGAACTGAAGCTTTCTTT. Its protein product is CASSLGWTGVVGTEAFF.

This clone was seen a single time. The gene calls are TRBV18 and TRBJ2-3; 8 positions match TRBD2. The CDR3 length is 17 residues. The germline CDR1 and CDR2 sequences are KGHSH and LQKENI. V lost 3 bases, J lost 8 bases, and 16 bases stayed unmatched. The CDR3 here is CASSPRSGIELLGTQYF. The CDR3 DNA follows: TGTGCCAGCTCACCTCGTAGCGGGATAGAGCTTCTTGGTACGCAGTATTTT.

V and J are TRBV11-2 and TRBJ2-1; D possibly corresponds to TRBD2 (5 bases). This CDR3 comprises 16 residues. Germline-derived CDR1 and CDR2 are SGHAT and FQNNGV. V dropped 5 bases and J dropped 2 bases, with 16 bases sitting between them. The chain's CDR3 is CASSRDYSPAYNEQFF. The CDR3 bases are TGTGCCAGCAGCCGAGACTACTCACCCGCCTACAATGAGCAGTTCTTC.

The chain links TRBV15 to TRBJ1-2, with a tentative D call TRBD1 (6 bases). Trimming stripped 3 bases from V and 4 bases from J, with 12 bases between. CDR3 size: 14 residues. Germline V gives CDR1 LNHNV, CDR2 YYDKDF (reference sequence). The CDR3 nucleotides read TGTGCCACCAGCAGGAACAGGGTTGTCTATGGCTACACCTTC. It codes for CATSRNRVVYGYTF.

The rearrangement joins TRBV30 to TRBJ2-1, with 10 nucleotides matching TRBD2. The germline CDR1 and CDR2 sequences are GTSNPN and SVGIG (reference sequence). V shed 2 bases, J shed 7 bases, and the junction held 5 bases outside the gene matches. The CDR3 has 14 amino acids. The CDR3: CAWSLGLAANEQFF. The CDR3 DNA is TGTGCCTGGAGTCTAGGACTAGCGGCTAATGAGCAGTTCTTC.

This clone has more than one count but fewer than ten. The junction differs from germline at one of its ends, possibly a read error. This chain connects TRBV9 to TRBJ1-4, with D unclear. The CDR3 extends over 15 amino acids. Germline V lookup: CDR1 SGDLS, CDR2 YYNGEE. The CDR3 DNA reads TGTGCCAGCAGCGTAGCTACCGGGAAGGGTGAAAAACTGCTTTTT. This codes for CASSVATGKGEKLLF.

The chain employs TRBV28 and TRBJ1-5; D not certain. The V gene's germline CDR1 is MDHEN and CDR2 SYDVKM. The V and J ends lost 4 bases and 4 bases respectively, with 11 bases between them. The CDR3 length is 14 residues. For the CDR3, the DNA is TGTGCCAGCAGTTGGTTACGGGGAAATCAGCCCCAGCATTTT. Protein sequence: CASSWLRGNQPQHF.

The J gene is TRBJ2-1, the V gene TRBV20-1; TRBD2 might be the D (6 bases). Trimming took 4 bases from V and 15 from J, leaving 16 bases between them. Per germline, CDR1 DFQATT and CDR2 SNEGSKA (reference sequence). CDR3 size: 11 residues. CDR3: CSATAGRGAFF. The CDR3 DNA reads as TGCAGTGCTACAGCGGGCCGCGGCGCGTTCTTC.

CDR3 DNA: TGTGCCAGCAGCCTCTTACAGGGGAACACCATATATTTT. Protein sequence: CASSLLQGNTIYF. The V call is TRBV11-1, the J call TRBJ1-3; 7 nucleotides align to TRBD1. Germline V gene sequence: CDR1 SGHAT, CDR2 FQDESV (reference sequence). This CDR3 spans 13 amino acids. V lost 5 bases and J lost 7; bases outside the gene matches: 5.

This sequence joins TRBV28 and TRBJ1-4, with TRBD1 identical over 12 bases. The CDR3 covers 21 residues. V dropped 3 bases and J dropped 5; count of bases not matched to a gene: 19. The germline gives CDR1 MDHEN, CDR2 SYDVKM. The CDR3 reads CASSFRGLTSGTGGENEKLFF. In DNA form, the CDR3 reads TGTGCCAGCAGTTTTAGGGGTCTTACGTCCGGGACAGGGGGCGAAAATGAAAAACTGTTTTTT.

This CDR3 is CATSDWAGTRDEQFF. DNA for the CDR3: TGTGCCACCAGTGATTGGGCCGGGACAAGGGATGAGCAGTTCTTC. The V gene is TRBV24-1, the J gene TRBJ2-1, with D perhaps TRBD1 (6 bases). The germline V gene has CDR1 KGHDR and CDR2 SFDVKD. This CDR3 is 15 amino acids long. The V gene lost 2 bases and the J gene lost 8 bases, with 15 bases spanning the gap.